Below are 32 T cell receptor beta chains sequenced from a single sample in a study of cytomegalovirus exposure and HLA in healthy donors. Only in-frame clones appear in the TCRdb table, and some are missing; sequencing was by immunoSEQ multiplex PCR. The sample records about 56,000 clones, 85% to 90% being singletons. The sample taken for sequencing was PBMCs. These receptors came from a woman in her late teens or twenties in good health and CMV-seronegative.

The CDR3 sequence: CASSFSGQSYEQYF. Here the CDR3 DNA reads TGTGCCAGCAGTTTCTCGGGACAGTCCTACGAGCAGTACTTC. J is TRBJ2-7 and V is TRBV28; 7 bases fit TRBD1. V gave up 3 bases and J gave up 1 base; unmatched junction bases: 3. The germline V gene has CDR1 MDHEN and CDR2 SYDVKM. The CDR3 length is 14 residues.

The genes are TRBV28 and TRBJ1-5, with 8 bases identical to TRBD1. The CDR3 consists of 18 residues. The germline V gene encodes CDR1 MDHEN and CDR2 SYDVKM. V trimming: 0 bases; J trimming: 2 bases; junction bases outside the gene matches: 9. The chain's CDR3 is CASSLWGPDRVRNQPQHF. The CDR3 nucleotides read TGTGCCAGCAGTTTATGGGGTCCGGACAGGGTGCGCAATCAGCCCCAGCATTTT.

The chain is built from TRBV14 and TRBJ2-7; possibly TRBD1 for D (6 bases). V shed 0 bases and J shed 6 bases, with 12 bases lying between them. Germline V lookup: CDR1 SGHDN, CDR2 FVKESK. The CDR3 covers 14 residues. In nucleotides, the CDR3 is TGTGCCAGCAGCCAAGATCTGAAGGGGGTCGAGCAGTACTTC. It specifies CASSQDLKGVEQYF.

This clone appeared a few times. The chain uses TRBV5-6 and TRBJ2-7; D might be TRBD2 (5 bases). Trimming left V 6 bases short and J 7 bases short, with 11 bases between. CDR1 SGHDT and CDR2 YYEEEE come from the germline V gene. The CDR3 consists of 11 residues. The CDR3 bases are TGTGCCAGCACTCGGGGTCGGGAGCAGTACTTC. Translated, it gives CASTRGREQYF.

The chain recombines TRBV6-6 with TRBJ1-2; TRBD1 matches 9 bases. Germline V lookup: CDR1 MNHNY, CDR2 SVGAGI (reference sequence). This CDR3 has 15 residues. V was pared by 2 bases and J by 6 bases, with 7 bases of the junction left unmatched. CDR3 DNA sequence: TGTGCCAGCAGTTACCGGGGGGGGACAGGGAATGGCTACACCTTC. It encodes CASSYRGGTGNGYTF.

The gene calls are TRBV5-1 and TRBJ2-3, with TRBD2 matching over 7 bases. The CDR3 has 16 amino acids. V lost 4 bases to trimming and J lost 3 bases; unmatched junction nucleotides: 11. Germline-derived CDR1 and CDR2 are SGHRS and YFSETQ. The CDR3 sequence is CASSPRGAGSTDTQYF. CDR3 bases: TGCGCCAGCAGCCCGCGGGGAGCGGGGTCAACAGATACGCAGTATTTT.

CDR3 protein: CASSLGHGYTF. The CDR3 nucleotides are TGTGCCAGCAGCTTGGGGCATGGCTACACCTTC. The chain uses TRBV5-6 and TRBJ1-2; D is ambiguous. Germline V gives CDR1 SGHDT, CDR2 YYEEEE. V lost 0 bases to trimming and J lost 6 bases, with 3 bases between them. The length of the CDR3 is 11 residues.

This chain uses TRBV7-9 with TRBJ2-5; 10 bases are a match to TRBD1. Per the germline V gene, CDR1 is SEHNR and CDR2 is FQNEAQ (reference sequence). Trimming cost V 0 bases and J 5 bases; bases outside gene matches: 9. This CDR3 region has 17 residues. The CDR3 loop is CASSLALGQGTHETQYF. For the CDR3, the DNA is TGTGCCAGCAGCTTAGCATTGGGACAGGGGACTCATGAGACCCAGTACTTC.

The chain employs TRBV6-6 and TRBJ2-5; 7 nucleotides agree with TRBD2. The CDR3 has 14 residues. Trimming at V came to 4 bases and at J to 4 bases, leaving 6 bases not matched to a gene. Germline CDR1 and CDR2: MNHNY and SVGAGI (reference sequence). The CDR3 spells CASSLTRGGETQYF. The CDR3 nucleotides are TGTGCCAGCAGTTTGACCCGCGGGGGAGAGACCCAGTACTTC.

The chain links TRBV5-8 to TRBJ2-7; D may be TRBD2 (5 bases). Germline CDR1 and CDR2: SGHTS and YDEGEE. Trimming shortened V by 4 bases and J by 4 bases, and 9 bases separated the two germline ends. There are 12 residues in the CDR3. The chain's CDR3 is CASSQDLYEQYF. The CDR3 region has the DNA TGTGCCAGCAGCCAGGACTTATACGAGCAGTACTTC.

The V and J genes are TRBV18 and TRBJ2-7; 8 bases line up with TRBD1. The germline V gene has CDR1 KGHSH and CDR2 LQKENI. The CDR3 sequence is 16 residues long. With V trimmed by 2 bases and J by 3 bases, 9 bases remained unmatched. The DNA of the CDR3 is TGTGCCAGCTCACCAGCTCCGGTGGGACAGGTCTACGAGCAGTACTTC. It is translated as CASSPAPVGQVYEQYF.

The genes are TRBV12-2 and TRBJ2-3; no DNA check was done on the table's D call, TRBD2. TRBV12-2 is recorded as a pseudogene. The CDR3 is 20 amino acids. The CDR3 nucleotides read TGTGCAAGTCGCTTAGAAAAGACTAGCGGGAGAAAAGGTATCACAGATACGCAGTATTTT. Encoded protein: CASRLEKTSGRKGITDTQYF.

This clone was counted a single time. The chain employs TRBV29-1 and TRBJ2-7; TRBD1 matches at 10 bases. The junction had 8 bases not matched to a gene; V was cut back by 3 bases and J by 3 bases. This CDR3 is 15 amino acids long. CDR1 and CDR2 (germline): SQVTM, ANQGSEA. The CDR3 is CSVDDRDRGHYEQYF. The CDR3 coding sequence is TGCAGCGTTGATGACAGGGACAGGGGACACTACGAGCAGTACTTC.

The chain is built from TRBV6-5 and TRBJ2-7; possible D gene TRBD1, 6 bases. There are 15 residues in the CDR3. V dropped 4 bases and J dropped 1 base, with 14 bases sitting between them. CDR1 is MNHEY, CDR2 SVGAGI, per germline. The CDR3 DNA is TGTGCCAGCAGTTCACCGGCAGGGGAGTCCTACGAGCAGTACTTC. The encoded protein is CASSSPAGESYEQYF.

CDR3 DNA sequence: TGTGCCAGCAGTGCTAGACAGGGGTCGAAGGAAAAACTGTTTTTT. Translation gives CASSARQGSKEKLFF. The chain uses TRBV28 and TRBJ1-4; 8 nucleotides line up with TRBD1. The germline CDR1 and CDR2 sequences are MDHEN and SYDVKM. CDR3 length equals 15 residues. Germline trimming cut 5 bases from V and 8 bases from J; bases unmatched to any gene: 10. The complete variable domain, with remaining parts taken from reference TRBV28 and TRBJ1-4, reads DVKVTQSSRYLVKRTGEKVFLECVQDMDHENMFWYRQDPGLGLRLIYFSYDVKMKEKGDIPEGYSVSREKKERFSLILESASTNQTSMYLCASSARQGSKEKLFFGSGTQLSVL.

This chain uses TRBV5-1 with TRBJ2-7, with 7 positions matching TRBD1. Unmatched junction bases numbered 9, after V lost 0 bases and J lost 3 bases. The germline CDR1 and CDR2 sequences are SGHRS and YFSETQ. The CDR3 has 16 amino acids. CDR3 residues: CASSLGIQGRSYEQYF. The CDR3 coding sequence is TGCGCCAGCAGCTTGGGAATACAGGGGAGAAGCTACGAGCAGTACTTC.

The CDR3 sequence: CASSLDGSWTPDSEQFF. As DNA, the CDR3 is TGTGCCAGCAGTTTAGACGGTAGCTGGACTCCTGACTCTGAGCAGTTCTTC. The rearrangement joins TRBV28 to TRBJ2-1; D is possibly TRBD2 (5 bases). Germline CDR1 is MDHEN and CDR2 is SYDVKM. V lost 2 bases to trimming and J lost 9 bases, with 23 bases between them. The CDR3 loop spans 17 amino acids.

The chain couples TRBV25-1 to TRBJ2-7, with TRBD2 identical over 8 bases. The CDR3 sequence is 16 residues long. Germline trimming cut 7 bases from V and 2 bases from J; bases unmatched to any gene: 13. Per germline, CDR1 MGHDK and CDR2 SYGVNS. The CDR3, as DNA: TGTGCCAGCACTCGGGGGGGGGCAGGGACACCCTACGAGCAGTACTTC. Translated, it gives CASTRGGAGTPYEQYF.

The CDR3 region is CASSRRSPETQYF. The CDR3 coding sequence is TGTGCCAGCTCACGTCGGTCCCCAGAGACCCAGTACTTC. The chain uses TRBV18 and TRBJ2-5; D not certain. Per germline, CDR1 KGHSH and CDR2 LQKENI. The length of the CDR3 is 13 residues. V gave up 4 bases and J gave up 4 bases, with 10 bases separating them. Combining the CDR3 with reference TRBV18 and TRBJ2-5 gives the whole variable domain NAGVMQNPRHLVRRRGQEARLRCSPMKGHSHVYWYRQLPEEGLKFMVYLQKENIIDESGMPKERFSAEFPKEGPSILRIQQVVRGDSAAYFCASSRRSPETQYFGPGTRLLVL.

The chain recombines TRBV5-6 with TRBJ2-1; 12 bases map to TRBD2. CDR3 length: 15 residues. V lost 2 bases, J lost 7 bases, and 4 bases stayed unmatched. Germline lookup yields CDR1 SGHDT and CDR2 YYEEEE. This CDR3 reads CASSFPTSGGNEQFF. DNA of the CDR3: TGTGCCAGCAGCTTTCCAACTAGCGGGGGGAATGAGCAGTTCTTC.

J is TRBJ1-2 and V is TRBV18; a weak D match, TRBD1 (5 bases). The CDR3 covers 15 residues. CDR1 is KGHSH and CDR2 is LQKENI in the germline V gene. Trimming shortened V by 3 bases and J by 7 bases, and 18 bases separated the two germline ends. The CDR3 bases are TGTGCCAGCTCACCGACCGGGACTCATAGAAGTGGCTACACCTTC. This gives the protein CASSPTGTHRSGYTF.

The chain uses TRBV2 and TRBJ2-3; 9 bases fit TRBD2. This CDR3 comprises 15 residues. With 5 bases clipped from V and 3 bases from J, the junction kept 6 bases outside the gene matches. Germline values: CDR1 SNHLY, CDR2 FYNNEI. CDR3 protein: CASSSWRGGTDTQYF. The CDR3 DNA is TGTGCCAGCAGTTCATGGCGGGGGGGGACAGATACGCAGTATTTT.

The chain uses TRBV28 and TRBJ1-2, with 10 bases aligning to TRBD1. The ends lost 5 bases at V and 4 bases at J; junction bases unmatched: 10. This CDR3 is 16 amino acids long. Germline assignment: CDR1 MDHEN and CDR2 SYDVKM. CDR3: CASSHMTGGRGYGYTF. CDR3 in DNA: TGTGCCAGCAGTCATATGACAGGGGGCAGGGGCTATGGCTACACCTTC.

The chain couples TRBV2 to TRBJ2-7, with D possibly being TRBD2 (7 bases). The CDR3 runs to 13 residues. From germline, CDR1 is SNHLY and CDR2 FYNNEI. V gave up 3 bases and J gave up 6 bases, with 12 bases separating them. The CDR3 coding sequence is TGTGCCAGCAGTGACGGGGGGCTTCTCGAGCAGTACTTC. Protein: CASSDGGLLEQYF.

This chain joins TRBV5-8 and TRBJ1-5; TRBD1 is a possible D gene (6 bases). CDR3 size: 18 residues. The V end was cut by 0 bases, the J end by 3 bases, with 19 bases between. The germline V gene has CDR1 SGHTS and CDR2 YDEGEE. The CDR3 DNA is TGTGCCAGCAGCTTGGGGGGGCCATGGCGCGGTGTCAATCAGCCCCAGCATTTT. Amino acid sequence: CASSLGGPWRGVNQPQHF. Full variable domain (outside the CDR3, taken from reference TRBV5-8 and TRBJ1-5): EAGVTQSPTHLIKTRGQQATLRCSPISGHTSVYWYQQALGLGLQFLLWYDEGEERNRGNFPPRFSGRQFPNYSSELNVNALELEDSALYLCASSLGGPWRGVNQPQHFGDGTRLSIL.

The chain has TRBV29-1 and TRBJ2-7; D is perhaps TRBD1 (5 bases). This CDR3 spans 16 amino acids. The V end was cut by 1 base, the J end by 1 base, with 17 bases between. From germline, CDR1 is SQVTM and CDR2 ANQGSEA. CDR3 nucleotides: TGCAGCGTTGAAGCTCCTCAGAAGGGGATGTCCTACGAGCAGTACTTC. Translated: CSVEAPQKGMSYEQYF.

This CDR3 reads CASRQGFNYGYTF. DNA of the CDR3: TGTGCCAGCAGACAGGGTTTTAACTATGGCTACACCTTC. The V call is TRBV2, the J call TRBJ1-2, with D maybe TRBD1 (6 bases). Germline V CDR1 and CDR2: SNHLY, FYNNEI. The CDR3 totals 13 residues. V was shortened by 6 bases and J by 1 base, with 9 bases between the two germline ends.

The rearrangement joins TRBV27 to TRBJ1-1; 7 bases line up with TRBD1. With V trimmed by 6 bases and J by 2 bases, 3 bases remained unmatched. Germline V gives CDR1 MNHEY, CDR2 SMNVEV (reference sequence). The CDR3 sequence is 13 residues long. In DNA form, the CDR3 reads TGTGCCAGCAGCCGGGACAGTAACACTGAAGCTTTCTTT. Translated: CASSRDSNTEAFF.

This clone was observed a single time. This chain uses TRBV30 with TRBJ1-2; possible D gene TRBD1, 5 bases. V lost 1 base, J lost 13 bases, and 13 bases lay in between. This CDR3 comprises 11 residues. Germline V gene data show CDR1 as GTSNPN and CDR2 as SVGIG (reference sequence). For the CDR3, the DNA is TGTGCCTGGAGTGAAGGCAGGGTGAGCACCTTC. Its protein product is CAWSEGRVSTF.

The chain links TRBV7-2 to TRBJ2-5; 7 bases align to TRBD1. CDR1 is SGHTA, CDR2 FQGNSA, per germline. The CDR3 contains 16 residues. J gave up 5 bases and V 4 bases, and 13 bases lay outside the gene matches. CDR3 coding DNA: TGTGCCAGCAGCTACGGGGACAGCGATCGAGTGGAGACCCAGTACTTC. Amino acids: CASSYGDSDRVETQYF.

The CDR3 is CASTQVRRGGTGELFF. The CDR3 nucleotides read TGTGCCAGCACCCAAGTCCGGCGGGGGGGTACCGGGGAGCTGTTTTTT. The chain links TRBV7-9 to TRBJ2-2, with 9 bases that match TRBD2. Trimming removed 7 bases from V and 5 bases from J; junction bases left unmatched: 11. Germline assignment: CDR1 SEHNR and CDR2 FQNEAQ (reference sequence). CDR3 length: 16 amino acids. Combining the CDR3 with reference TRBV7-9 and TRBJ2-2 gives the whole variable domain DTGVSQNPRHKITKRGQNVTFRCDPISEHNRLYWYRQTLGQGPEFLTYFQNEAQLEKSRLLSDRFSAERPKGSFSTLEIQRTEQGDSAMYLCASTQVRRGGTGELFFGEGSRLTVL.

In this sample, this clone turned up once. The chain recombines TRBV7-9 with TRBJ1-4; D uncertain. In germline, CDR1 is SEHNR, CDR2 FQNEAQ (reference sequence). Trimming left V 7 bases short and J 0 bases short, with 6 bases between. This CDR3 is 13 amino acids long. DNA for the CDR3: TGTGCCAGCACCTCAGCAACTAATGAAAAACTGTTTTTT. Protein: CASTSATNEKLFF. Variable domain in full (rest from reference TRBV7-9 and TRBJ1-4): DTGVSQNPRHKITKRGQNVTFRCDPISEHNRLYWYRQTLGQGPEFLTYFQNEAQLEKSRLLSDRFSAERPKGSFSTLEIQRTEQGDSAMYLCASTSATNEKLFFGSGTQLSVL.